This TCR beta chain comes out of a study of T cells in Graves' hyperthyroidism and ophthalmopathy. After removal of 1 base from V and 3 bases from J, the junction contained 2 bases not matched to a gene. The CDR3 consists of 14 residues. Germline loops: CDR1 LNHDA, CDR2 SQIVND (reference sequence). Using RNA transcripts as the source, TCR beta CDR3 regions were amplified. A first-round RT-PCR of the TCR CDR3 used the HTBI primer set. TCRdb reprocessed the multiplex PCR reads via MiXCR and lists one record per CDR3 protein. In the table there are over 700,000 distinct CDR3 sequences, over 35% of which are singletons.

The gene calls are TRBV19 and TRBJ1-1; 7 bases match TRBD1. The sample was blood. The TCR sequence derives from a young man with Graves' hyperthyroidism. For the CDR3, the DNA is TGTGCCAGTAGTATAGGTGGACAGGACACTGAAGCTTTCTTT. Protein: CASSIGGQDTEAFF.